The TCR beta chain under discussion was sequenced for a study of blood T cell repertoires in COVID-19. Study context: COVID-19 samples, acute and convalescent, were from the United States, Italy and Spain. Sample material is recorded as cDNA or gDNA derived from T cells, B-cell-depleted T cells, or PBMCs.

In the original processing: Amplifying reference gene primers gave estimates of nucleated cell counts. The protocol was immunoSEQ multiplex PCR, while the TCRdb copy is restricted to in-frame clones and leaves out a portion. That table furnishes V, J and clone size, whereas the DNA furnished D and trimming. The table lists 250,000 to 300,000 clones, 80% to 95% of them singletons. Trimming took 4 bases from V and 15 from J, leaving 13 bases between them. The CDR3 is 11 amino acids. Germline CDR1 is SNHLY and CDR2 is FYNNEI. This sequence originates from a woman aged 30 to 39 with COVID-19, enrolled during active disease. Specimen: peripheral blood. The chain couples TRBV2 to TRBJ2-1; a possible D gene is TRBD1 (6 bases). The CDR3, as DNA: TGTGCCAGCAGTGTCACAGGGAATGGGTTCTTC. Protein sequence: CASSVTGNGFF.